This note documents a single T cell receptor (beta chain) sequence. Its antigen is undetermined. Germline V gene data show CDR1 as SGHVS and CDR2 as FNYEAQ. The CDR3 extends over 15 amino acids. V shed 5 bases and J 5 bases; nucleotides not matched to a gene: 6. The source of the sample is a study of T cell repertoires in cytomegalovirus infection. Study in general: Well-studied HLA-B-restricted epitopes and recently identified HLA-C-restricted epitopes of CMV were both used in the study. Study findings and constraints: The ex vivo response was dominated by HLA-C-restricted CMV-specific TCR beta clonotypes. Individuals carrying CMV plus the relevant HLA were identified by cumulative frequency of public TCR beta families.

TCRdb re-called the reads through MiXCR, storing one row per CDR3 protein. The sample yields hundreds of thousands of distinct CDR3 sequences, approximately 33% seen once. Sequenced material: cultured PBMCs, taken from culture after CMV antigen stimulation. The source of this sequence is a human donor in good health (CMV status not recorded). Some clones in this sample may be carry-over from other donors' samples. The chain carries TRBV7-6 and TRBJ2-4, with TRBD1 matching over 10 bases. CDR3 nucleotide sequence: TGTGCCAGCAGCCCAGGGACAGGGGCGGAAAACATTCAGTACTTC. It encodes CASSPGTGAENIQYF.